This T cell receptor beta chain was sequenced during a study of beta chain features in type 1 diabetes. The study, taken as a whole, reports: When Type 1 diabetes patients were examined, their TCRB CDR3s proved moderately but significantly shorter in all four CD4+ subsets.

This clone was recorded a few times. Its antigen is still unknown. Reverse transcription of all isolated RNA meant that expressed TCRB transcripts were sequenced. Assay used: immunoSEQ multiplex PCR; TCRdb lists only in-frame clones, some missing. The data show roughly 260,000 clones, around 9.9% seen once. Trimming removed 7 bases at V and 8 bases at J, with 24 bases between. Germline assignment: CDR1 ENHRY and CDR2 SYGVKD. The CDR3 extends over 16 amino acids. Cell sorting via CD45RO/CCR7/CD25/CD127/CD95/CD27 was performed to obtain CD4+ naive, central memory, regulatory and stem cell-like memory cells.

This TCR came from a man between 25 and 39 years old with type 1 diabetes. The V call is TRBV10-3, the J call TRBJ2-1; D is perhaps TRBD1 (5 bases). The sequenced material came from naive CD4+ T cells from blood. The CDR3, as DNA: TGTGCCATCAATGCCGATGGCGGAGACCAGGGTCATGAGCAGTTCTTC. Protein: CAINADGGDQGHEQFF.